A selection of T cell receptor delta chains follows, all from one sample in a study of gamma-delta T cells after stem cell transplantation. With CATT, TCRdb re-called clones from the RT-PCR reads. The table lists thousands of delta-chain clones, nearly 25% of them singletons. The material sequenced was gamma-delta T cells. Receptor source: a human donor. It is not recorded whose cells these are; they may come from a transplant donor. Both conserved end residues are part of each CDR3. The D gene is left open where the match is weak. A row's size may be missing; if present it is once, few, many or a size class.

abundance: -
d_gene: -
v_gene: TRDV1
j_gene: TRDJ1
CDR3aa: CALGVLRFGDPVTYTDKLIF
CDR3nt: TGTGCTCTTGGGGTCCTCCGCTTCGGGGACCCGGTAACGTACACCGATAAACTCATCTTT

abundance: few
d_gene: TRDD3
v_gene: TRDV2
j_gene: TRDJ1
CDR3aa: CACDTVTLRLGANHTDKLIF
CDR3nt: TGTGCCTGTGACACCGTTACCCTACGGCTGGGGGCCAATCACACCGATAAACTCATCTTT

abundance: few
d_gene: TRDD3
v_gene: TRDV2
j_gene: TRDJ1
CDR3aa: CACDRLLGDTGKLIF
CDR3nt: TGTGCCTGTGACAGACTACTGGGGGATACAGGTAAACTCATCTTT

abundance: medium-sized
d_gene: TRDD3
v_gene: TRDV2
j_gene: TRDJ1
CDR3aa: CACDAILGGGTDKLIF
CDR3nt: TGTGCCTGTGATGCCATACTGGGGGGGGGCACCGATAAACTCATCTTT

abundance: -
d_gene: TRDD3
v_gene: TRDV2
j_gene: TRDJ1
CDR3aa: CACDTVPTYLGDRDPDKLIF
CDR3nt: TGTGCCTGTGACACCGTACCTACCTACTTGGGGGATAGAGATCCGGATAAACTCATCTTT

abundance: few
d_gene: -
v_gene: TRDV2
j_gene: TRDJ1
CDR3aa: CACDTVGPTADKLIF
CDR3nt: TGTGCCTGTGACACCGTAGGTCCCACGGCCGATAAACTCATCTTT

abundance: medium-sized
d_gene: TRDD3
v_gene: TRDV2
j_gene: TRDJ1
CDR3aa: CACDTVISSGIQNKLIF
CDR3nt: TGTGCCTGTGACACCGTAATTTCGTCGGGGATACAGAATAAACTCATCTTT

abundance: -
d_gene: TRDD3
v_gene: TRDV2
j_gene: TRDJ3
CDR3aa: CACDPLSSRVGDNALSSWDTRQMFF
CDR3nt: TGTGCCTGTGACCCCCTTAGCTCGAGAGTGGGGGATAACGCCCTGAGCTCCTGGGACACCCGACAGATGTTTTTC

abundance: -
d_gene: TRDD3
v_gene: TRDV2
j_gene: TRDJ1
CDR3aa: CACDTVNWGIKAHTDKLIF
CDR3nt: TGTGCCTGTGACACGGTTAACTGGGGGATAAAGGCGCACACCGATAAACTCATCTTT

abundance: medium-sized
d_gene: TRDD3
v_gene: TRDV2
j_gene: TRDJ1
CDR3aa: CACDPTSPSYVLGDTRDKLIF
CDR3nt: TGTGCCTGTGACCCAACTTCTCCCTCTTACGTACTGGGGGATACGCGAGATAAACTCATCTTT

abundance: medium-sized
d_gene: TRDD3
v_gene: TRDV2
j_gene: TRDJ3
CDR3aa: CACDTLLGAPSSWDTRQMFF
CDR3nt: TGTGCCTGTGACACTTTACTGGGGGCCCCGAGCTCCTGGGACACCCGACAGATGTTTTTC

abundance: -
d_gene: TRDD3
v_gene: TRDV2
j_gene: TRDJ1
CDR3aa: CACDTVFHWGISNTDKLIF
CDR3nt: TGTGCCTGTGACACCGTCTTTCACTGGGGGATCTCTAACACCGATAAACTCATCTTT

abundance: medium-sized
d_gene: TRDD3
v_gene: TRDV2
j_gene: TRDJ1
CDR3aa: CACDTILLGDTWSDKLIF
CDR3nt: TGTGCCTGTGACACTATCCTACTGGGGGATACCTGGTCCGATAAACTCATCTTT

abundance: -
d_gene: TRDD3
v_gene: TRDV2
j_gene: TRDJ3
CDR3aa: CACDRVLGDISWDTRQMFF
CDR3nt: TGTGCCTGTGACCGAGTACTGGGGGACATCTCCTGGGACACCCGACAGATGTTTTTC

abundance: -
d_gene: TRDD3
v_gene: TRDV2
j_gene: TRDJ3
CDR3aa: CARDTVLGDTVRSWDTRQMFF
CDR3nt: TGTGCCCGTGACACCGTTCTGGGGGATACGGTTAGATCCTGGGACACCCGACAGATGTTTTTC

abundance: -
d_gene: TRDD3
v_gene: TRDV2
j_gene: TRDJ1
CDR3aa: CACDTVVLGDLETDKLIF
CDR3nt: TGTGCCTGTGACACGGTAGTACTGGGGGACCTCGAGACCGATAAACTCATCTTT

abundance: -
d_gene: -
v_gene: TRDV1
j_gene: TRDJ1
CDR3aa: CALGEYGLRGGKLIF
CDR3nt: TGTGCTCTTGGGGAGTACGGGCTGAGGGGGGGTAAACTCATCTTT

abundance: -
d_gene: -
v_gene: TRDV1
j_gene: TRDJ1
CDR3aa: CALGELRPTPAGSYTDKLIF
CDR3nt: TGTGCTCTTGGGGAACTAAGGCCCACTCCGGCGGGGTCGTACACCGATAAACTCATCTTT

abundance: medium-sized
d_gene: TRDD3
v_gene: TRDV2
j_gene: TRDJ1
CDR3aa: CACDGITGGYRTDKLIF
CDR3nt: TGTGCCTGTGACGGGATTACTGGGGGATACCGCACCGATAAACTCATCTTT

abundance: few
d_gene: -
v_gene: TRDV2
j_gene: TRDJ3
CDR3aa: CACDTAGGVSWDTRQMFF
CDR3nt: TGTGCCTGTGACACCGCCGGGGGCGTCTCCTGGGACACCCGACAGATGTTTTTC

abundance: medium-sized
d_gene: TRDD3
v_gene: TRDV2
j_gene: TRDJ3
CDR3aa: CACDTGSWGILSSWDTRQMFF
CDR3nt: TGTGCCTGTGACACGGGGTCCTGGGGGATACTCAGCTCCTGGGACACCCGACAGATGTTTTTC

abundance: few
d_gene: TRDD3
v_gene: TRDV2
j_gene: TRDJ1
CDR3aa: CACDTVGGGAFYTDKLIF
CDR3nt: TGTGCCTGTGACACCGTGGGTGGGGGAGCCTTCTACACCGATAAACTCATCTTT

abundance: -
d_gene: TRDD3
v_gene: TRDV2
j_gene: TRDJ1
CDR3aa: CACDTVGWGDTRGKTDKLIF
CDR3nt: TGTGCCTGTGACACCGTCGGCTGGGGGGATACAAGGGGAAAAACCGATAAACTCATCTTT

abundance: -
d_gene: TRDD3
v_gene: TRDV2
j_gene: TRDJ3
CDR3aa: CACDPVLGARPSSWDTRQMFF
CDR3nt: TGTGCCTGTGACCCCGTACTGGGGGCCCGACCTAGCTCCTGGGACACCCGACAGATGTTTTTC

abundance: medium-sized
d_gene: TRDD3
v_gene: TRDV2
j_gene: TRDJ1
CDR3aa: CACDPLGDTKEQRNTDKLIF
CDR3nt: TGTGCCTGTGACCCGCTGGGGGATACCAAGGAACAAAGGAACACCGATAAACTCATCTTT

abundance: -
d_gene: TRDD3
v_gene: TRDV2
j_gene: TRDJ1
CDR3aa: CACDIGGYRYTDKLIF
CDR3nt: TGTGCCTGTGACATCGGGGGATACCGGTACACCGATAAACTCATCTTT

abundance: medium-sized
d_gene: TRDD3
v_gene: TRDV1
j_gene: TRDJ1
CDR3aa: CALGDYTGGPIRITDKLIF
CDR3nt: TGTGCTCTTGGGGACTATACTGGGGGGCCGATTCGGATCACCGATAAACTCATCTTT

abundance: -
d_gene: TRDD3
v_gene: TRDV2
j_gene: TRDJ1
CDR3aa: CACDFVLGDKEADKLIF
CDR3nt: TGTGCCTGTGACTTCGTACTGGGGGATAAAGAGGCCGATAAACTCATCTTT

abundance: -
d_gene: TRDD3
v_gene: TRDV2
j_gene: TRDJ1
CDR3aa: CACDTVLGTGATRTDKLIF
CDR3nt: TGTGCCTGTGACACCGTTCTCGGTACTGGGGCCACGCGGACCGATAAACTCATCTTT

abundance: few
d_gene: -
v_gene: TRDV1
j_gene: TRDJ1
CDR3aa: CALGERASGPPGSDKLIF
CDR3nt: TGTGCTCTTGGGGAACGGGCTTCAGGGCCGCCTGGCTCCGATAAACTCATCTTT

abundance: -
d_gene: -
v_gene: TRDV2
j_gene: TRDJ3
CDR3aa: CACDTSGTRGAHSWDTRQMFF
CDR3nt: TGTGCCTGTGACACCTCTGGGACGCGGGGGGCACACTCCTGGGACACCCGACAGATGTTTTTC

abundance: medium-sized
d_gene: TRDD3
v_gene: TRDV2
j_gene: TRDJ1
CDR3aa: CACDPISTGAVVKKLIF
CDR3nt: TGTGCCTGTGACCCCATAAGTACTGGGGCCGTGGTAAAGAAACTCATCTTT

abundance: medium-sized
d_gene: TRDD3
v_gene: TRDV2
j_gene: TRDJ1
CDR3aa: CACDPASAGGYASYTDKLIF
CDR3nt: TGTGCCTGTGACCCCGCTTCGGCTGGGGGATACGCTTCGTACACCGATAAACTCATCTTT

abundance: -
d_gene: TRDD3
v_gene: TRDV3
j_gene: TRDJ1
CDR3aa: CAFGFPPYWGRKYTDKLIF
CDR3nt: TGTGCCTTCGGATTTCCGCCGTACTGGGGGAGAAAATACACCGATAAACTCATCTTT

abundance: few
d_gene: TRDD3
v_gene: TRDV2
j_gene: TRDJ1
CDR3aa: CACDTGALGRHMGDTPYTDKLIF
CDR3nt: TGTGCCTGTGACACCGGCGCACTGGGTCGGCACATGGGGGATACCCCGTACACCGATAAACTCATCTTT

abundance: -
d_gene: TRDD3
v_gene: TRDV2
j_gene: TRDJ1
CDR3aa: CACDPVLGDTRGPTDKLIF
CDR3nt: TGTGCCTGTGATCCTGTACTGGGGGATACGCGGGGACCCACCGATAAACTCATCTTT

abundance: medium-sized
d_gene: TRDD3
v_gene: TRDV2
j_gene: TRDJ1
CDR3aa: CACDSPFLPVLGDTLGTDKLIF
CDR3nt: TGTGCCTGTGACTCCCCCTTCCTACCAGTACTGGGGGATACTTTAGGCACCGATAAACTCATCTTT

abundance: medium-sized
d_gene: TRDD3
v_gene: TRDV2
j_gene: TRDJ3
CDR3aa: CACDTLPTGGSPSWDTRQMFF
CDR3nt: TGTGCCTGTGACACTCTTCCTACTGGGGGATCCCCTTCCTGGGACACCCGACAGATGTTTTTC

abundance: few
d_gene: TRDD3
v_gene: TRDV2
j_gene: TRDJ1
CDR3aa: CACDTVTGGYAPVYTDKLIF
CDR3nt: TGTGCCTGTGACACCGTAACTGGGGGATACGCGCCTGTGTACACCGATAAACTCATCTTT

abundance: medium-sized
d_gene: -
v_gene: TRDV2
j_gene: TRDJ1
CDR3aa: CACDTVGEYTDKLIF
CDR3nt: TGTGCCTGTGACACCGTGGGAGAGTACACCGATAAACTCATCTTT

abundance: medium-sized
d_gene: TRDD3
v_gene: TRDV2
j_gene: TRDJ3
CDR3aa: CACDTVWGTHSSWDTRQMFF
CDR3nt: TGTGCCTGTGACACAGTCTGGGGGACCCATAGCTCCTGGGACACCCGACAGATGTTTTTC

abundance: few
d_gene: -
v_gene: TRDV2
j_gene: TRDJ1
CDR3aa: CACLPLSQDSHWGTDKLIF
CDR3nt: TGTGCCTGTCTCCCACTTTCCCAAGACAGTCATTGGGGTACCGATAAACTCATCTTT

abundance: few
d_gene: TRDD3
v_gene: TRDV2
j_gene: TRDJ1
CDR3aa: CACDTPMSWGISPRSDKLIF
CDR3nt: TGTGCCTGTGACACCCCCATGAGCTGGGGGATAAGTCCCCGGTCCGATAAACTCATCTTT

abundance: medium-sized
d_gene: TRDD3
v_gene: TRDV2
j_gene: TRDJ1
CDR3aa: CACDTVTGGYFTDKLIF
CDR3nt: TGTGCCTGTGACACGGTTACTGGGGGATACTTCACCGATAAACTCATCTTT

abundance: few
d_gene: TRDD3
v_gene: TRDV2
j_gene: TRDJ3
CDR3aa: CACDTATGESSWDTRQMFF
CDR3nt: TGTGCCTGTGACACCGCGACTGGGGAAAGCTCCTGGGACACCCGACAGATGTTTTTC

abundance: -
d_gene: -
v_gene: TRDV2
j_gene: TRDJ1
CDR3aa: CAVYTVPVTRPGPSVLGDPYTDKLIF
CDR3nt: -

abundance: -
d_gene: TRDD3
v_gene: TRDV2
j_gene: TRDJ3
CDR3aa: CACDTLLGDTPGSWDTRQMFF
CDR3nt: TGTGCCTGTGACACTCTACTGGGGGATACGCCAGGCTCCTGGGACACCCGACAGATGTTTTTC

abundance: medium-sized
d_gene: TRDD3
v_gene: TRDV2
j_gene: TRDJ1
CDR3aa: CACDNLQPAAGGFKLIF
CDR3nt: TGTGCCTGCGACAATCTACAGCCTGCGGCCGGGGGATTTAAACTCATCTTT

abundance: medium-sized
d_gene: TRDD3
v_gene: TRDV2
j_gene: TRDJ1
CDR3aa: CACDTLVLGDLGTDKLIF
CDR3nt: TGTGCCTGTGACACGCTCGTACTGGGGGATCTGGGAACCGATAAACTCATCTTT

abundance: medium-sized
d_gene: -
v_gene: TRDV2
j_gene: TRDJ1
CDR3aa: CACDPLRETDKLIF
CDR3nt: TGTGCCTGTGACCCATTACGAGAAACCGATAAACTCATCTTT

abundance: -
d_gene: -
v_gene: TRDV1
j_gene: TRDJ3
CDR3aa: CALGEVPSWGVSSWDTRQMFF
CDR3nt: TGTGCTCTTGGGGAAGTTCCCTCTTGGGGGGTCAGCTCCTGGGACACCCGACAGATGTTTTTC

abundance: medium-sized
d_gene: -
v_gene: TRDV2
j_gene: TRDJ1
CDR3aa: CACDTLRGTYIVYTDKLIF
CDR3nt: TGTGCCTGTGACACCCTCCGGGGCACCTACATAGTGTACACCGATAAACTCATCTTT